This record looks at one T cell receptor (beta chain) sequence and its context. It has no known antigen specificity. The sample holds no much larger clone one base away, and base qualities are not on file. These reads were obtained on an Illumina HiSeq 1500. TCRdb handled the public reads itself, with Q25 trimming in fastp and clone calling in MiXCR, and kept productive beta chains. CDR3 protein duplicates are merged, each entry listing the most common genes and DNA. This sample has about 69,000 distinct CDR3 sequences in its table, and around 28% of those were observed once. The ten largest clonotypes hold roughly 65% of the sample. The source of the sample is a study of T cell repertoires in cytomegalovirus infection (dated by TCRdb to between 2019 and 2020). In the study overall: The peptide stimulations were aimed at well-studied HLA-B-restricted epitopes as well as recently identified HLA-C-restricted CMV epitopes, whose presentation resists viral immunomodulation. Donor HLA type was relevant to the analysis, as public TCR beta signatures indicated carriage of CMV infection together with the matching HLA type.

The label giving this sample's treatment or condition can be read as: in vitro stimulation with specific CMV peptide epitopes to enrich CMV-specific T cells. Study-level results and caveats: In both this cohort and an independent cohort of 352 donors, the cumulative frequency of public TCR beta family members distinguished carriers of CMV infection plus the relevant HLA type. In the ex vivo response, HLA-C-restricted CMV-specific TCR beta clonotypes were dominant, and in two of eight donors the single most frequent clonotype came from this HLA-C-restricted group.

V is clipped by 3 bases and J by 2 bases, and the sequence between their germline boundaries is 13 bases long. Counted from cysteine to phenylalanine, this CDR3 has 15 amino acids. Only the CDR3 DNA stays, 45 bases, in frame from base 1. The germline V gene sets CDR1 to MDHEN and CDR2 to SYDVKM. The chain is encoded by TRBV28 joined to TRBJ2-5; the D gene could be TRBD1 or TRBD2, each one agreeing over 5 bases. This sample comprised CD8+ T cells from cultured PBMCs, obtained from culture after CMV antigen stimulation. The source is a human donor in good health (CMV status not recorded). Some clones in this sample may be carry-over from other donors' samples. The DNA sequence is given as TGTGCCAGCAGTTTTATGGGGGAGCTACAAGAGACCCAGTACTTC. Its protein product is CASSFMGELQETQYF.